This T cell receptor beta chain was recovered during a study of T cell responses to AZD1222 COVID-19 vaccine. Study-wide results and limits: Spike-specific TCR depth and breadth grew after two AZD1222 doses.

Method: immunoSEQ multiplex PCR; TCRdb's copy keeps in-frame clones and lacks some. The table lists more than 150,000 clones, 92% of them singletons. Per the germline V gene, CDR1 is ENHRY and CDR2 is SYGVKD. This CDR3 contains 12 residues. V lost 10 bases to trimming and J lost 8 bases, with 17 bases between them. About this clone: The target antigen is unknown.

The clonotype was recovered from an adult in good health. The chain couples TRBV10-3 to TRBJ1-2; TRBD1 is a possible D gene (6 bases). The sample was peripheral blood, taken on day 0 of AZD1222 vaccination. CDR3 nucleotides: TGTGCCACCACCGGGGGCCGGGGAGGCTACACCTTC. Protein product: CATTGGRGGYTF.